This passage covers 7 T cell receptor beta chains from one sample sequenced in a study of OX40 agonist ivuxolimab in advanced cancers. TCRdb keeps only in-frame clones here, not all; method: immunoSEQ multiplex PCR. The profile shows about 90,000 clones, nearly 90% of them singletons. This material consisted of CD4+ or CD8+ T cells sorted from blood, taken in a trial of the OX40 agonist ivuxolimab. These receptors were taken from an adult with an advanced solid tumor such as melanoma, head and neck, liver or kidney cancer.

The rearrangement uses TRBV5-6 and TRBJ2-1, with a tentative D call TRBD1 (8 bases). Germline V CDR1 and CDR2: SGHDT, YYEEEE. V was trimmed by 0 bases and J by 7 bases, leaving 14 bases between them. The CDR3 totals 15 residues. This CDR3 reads CASSLEQGGRNEQFF. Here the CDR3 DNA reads TGTGCCAGCAGCTTGGAACAGGGGGGGAGAAATGAGCAGTTCTTC.

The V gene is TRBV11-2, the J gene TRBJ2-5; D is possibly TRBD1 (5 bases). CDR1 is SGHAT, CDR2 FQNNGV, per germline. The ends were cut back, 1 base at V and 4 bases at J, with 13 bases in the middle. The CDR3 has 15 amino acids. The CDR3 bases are TGTGCCAGCAGCTTAGCTTTCGCAGGGCCAGAGACCCAGTACTTC. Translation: CASSLAFAGPETQYF.

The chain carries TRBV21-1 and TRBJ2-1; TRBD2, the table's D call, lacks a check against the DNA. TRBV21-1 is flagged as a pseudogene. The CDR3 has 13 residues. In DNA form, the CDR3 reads TGTGCCAGCAGGGTGAGACTAGCGAATGAGCAGTTCTTC. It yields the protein CASRVRLANEQFF.

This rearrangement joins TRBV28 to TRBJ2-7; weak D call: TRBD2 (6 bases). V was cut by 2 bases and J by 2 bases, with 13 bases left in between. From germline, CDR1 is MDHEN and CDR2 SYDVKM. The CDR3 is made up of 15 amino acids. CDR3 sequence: CASSLQGGGAYEQYF. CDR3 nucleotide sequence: TGTGCCAGCAGTTTACAGGGAGGAGGCGCCTACGAGCAGTACTTC.

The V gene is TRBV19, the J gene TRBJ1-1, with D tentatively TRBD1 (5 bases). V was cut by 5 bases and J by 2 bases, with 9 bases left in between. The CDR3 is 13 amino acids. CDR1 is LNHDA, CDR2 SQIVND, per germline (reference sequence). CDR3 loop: CASSDTGNTEAFF. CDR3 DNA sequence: TGTGCCAGTAGTGATACAGGTAACACTGAAGCTTTCTTT.

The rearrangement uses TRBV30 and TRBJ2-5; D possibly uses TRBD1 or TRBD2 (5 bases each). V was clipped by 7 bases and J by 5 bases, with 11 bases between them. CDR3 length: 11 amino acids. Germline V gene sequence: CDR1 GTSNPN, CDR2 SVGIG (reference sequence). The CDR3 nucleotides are TGTGCCTCTAGCCCAGGGGAGACCCAGTACTTC. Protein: CASSPGETQYF.

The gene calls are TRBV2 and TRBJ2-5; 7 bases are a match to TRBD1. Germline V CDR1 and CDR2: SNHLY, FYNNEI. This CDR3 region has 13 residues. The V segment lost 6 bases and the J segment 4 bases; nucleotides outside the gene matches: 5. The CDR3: CASRKTGIETQYF. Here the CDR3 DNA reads TGTGCCAGCAGGAAGACAGGGATAGAGACCCAGTACTTC.